This T cell receptor beta chain was found in a study of blood T cell dynamics during melanoma immunotherapy. Indicated time point: week 3, after first cycle of checkpoint inhibitor. At 12 weeks after first infusion, RECIST 1.1 defined response for most patients. Patients had no prior systemic cancer treatment, immunosuppressants or other active cancers. V lost 2 bases and J lost 6, with 7 bases in between. This CDR3 spans 12 amino acids. CDR1 and CDR2 (germline): MDHEN, SYDVKM. This clone has just a few counts. Every bulk PBMC sample received the same 350 ng of DNA. Measured with immunoSEQ multiplex PCR; TCRdb has only the in-frame clones, and not every one. This sample has more than 4,000 clones, with nearly 90% found just once.

V and J are TRBV28 and TRBJ1-2; unclear D gene. Sequences were derived from blood, sampled from a patient treated with checkpoint blockade. The receptor was derived from a human donor with melanoma. This chain's CDR3 is CASSLARDGYTF. CDR3 coding DNA: TGTGCCAGCAGTTTAGCCCGAGATGGCTACACCTTC.